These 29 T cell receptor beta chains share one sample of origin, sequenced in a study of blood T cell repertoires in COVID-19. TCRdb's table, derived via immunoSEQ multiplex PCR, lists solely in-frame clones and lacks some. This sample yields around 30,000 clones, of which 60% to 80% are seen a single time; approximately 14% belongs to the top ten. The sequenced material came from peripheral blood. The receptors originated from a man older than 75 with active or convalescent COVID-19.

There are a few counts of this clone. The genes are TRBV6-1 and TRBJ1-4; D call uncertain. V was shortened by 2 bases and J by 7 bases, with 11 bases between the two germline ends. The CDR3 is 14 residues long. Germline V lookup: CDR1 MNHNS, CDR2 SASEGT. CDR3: CASSERGAGEKLFF. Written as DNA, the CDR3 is TGTGCCAGCAGTGAACGGGGAGCGGGTGAAAAACTGTTTTTT.

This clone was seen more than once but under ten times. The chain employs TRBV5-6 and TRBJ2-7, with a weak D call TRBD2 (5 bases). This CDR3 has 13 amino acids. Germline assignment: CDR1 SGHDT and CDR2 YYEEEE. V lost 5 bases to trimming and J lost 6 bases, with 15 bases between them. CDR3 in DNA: TGTGCCAGCAGTCTGGACGCGGGTGCCGAGCAGTACTTC. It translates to CASSLDAGAEQYF.

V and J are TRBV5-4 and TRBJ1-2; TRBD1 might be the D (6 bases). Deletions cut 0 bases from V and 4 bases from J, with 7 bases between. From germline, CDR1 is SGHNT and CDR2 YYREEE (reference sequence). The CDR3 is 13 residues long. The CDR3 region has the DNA TGTGCCAGCAGCTTGGGGGGGCCCTATGGCTACACCTTC. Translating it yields CASSLGGPYGYTF.

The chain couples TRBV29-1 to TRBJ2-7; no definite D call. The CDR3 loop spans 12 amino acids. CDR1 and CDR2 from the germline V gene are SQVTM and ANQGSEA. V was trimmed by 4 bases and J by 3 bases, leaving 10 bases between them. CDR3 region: CSVAGGGYEQYF. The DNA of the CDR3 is TGCAGCGTTGCAGGTGGTGGCTACGAGCAGTACTTC.

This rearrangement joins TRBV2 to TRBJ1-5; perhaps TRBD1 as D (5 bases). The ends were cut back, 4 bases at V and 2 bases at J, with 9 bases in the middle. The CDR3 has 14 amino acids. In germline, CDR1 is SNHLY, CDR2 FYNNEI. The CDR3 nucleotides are TGTGCCAGCAGTGGTAGACAGCGCAATCAGCCCCAGCATTTT. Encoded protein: CASSGRQRNQPQHF.

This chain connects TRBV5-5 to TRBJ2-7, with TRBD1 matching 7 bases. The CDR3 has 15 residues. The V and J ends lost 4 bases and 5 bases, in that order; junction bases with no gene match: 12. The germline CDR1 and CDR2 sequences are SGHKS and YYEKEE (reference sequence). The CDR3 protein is CASSNTDRVVDEQYF. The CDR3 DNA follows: TGTGCCAGCAGCAACACCGACAGGGTGGTAGACGAGCAGTACTTC.

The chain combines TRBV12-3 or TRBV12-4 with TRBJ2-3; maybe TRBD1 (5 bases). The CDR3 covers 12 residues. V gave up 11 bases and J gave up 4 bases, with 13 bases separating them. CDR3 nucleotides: TGTGCCGGTGGCAGGGCCCCAGATACGCAGTATTTT. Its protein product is CAGGRAPDTQYF.

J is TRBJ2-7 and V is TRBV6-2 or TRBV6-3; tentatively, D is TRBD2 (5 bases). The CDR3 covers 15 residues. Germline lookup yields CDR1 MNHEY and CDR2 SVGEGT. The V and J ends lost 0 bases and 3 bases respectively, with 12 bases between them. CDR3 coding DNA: TGTGCCAGCAGTTACTCAGCCGGGAACCACTACGAGCAGTACTTC. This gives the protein CASSYSAGNHYEQYF.

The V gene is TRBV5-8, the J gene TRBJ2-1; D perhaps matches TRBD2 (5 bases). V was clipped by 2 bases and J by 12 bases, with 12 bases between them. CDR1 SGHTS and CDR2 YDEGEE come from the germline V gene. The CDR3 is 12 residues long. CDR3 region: CASSFGSRGQFF. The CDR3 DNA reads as TGTGCCAGCAGCTTTGGGAGTAGAGGGCAGTTCTTC.

In DNA form, the CDR3 reads TGTGCCACCCACGAGCTAGCGGGAGATTCAAATGAGCAGTTCTTC. Translation: CATHELAGDSNEQFF. The gene calls are TRBV7-9 and TRBJ2-1, with 10 bases that match TRBD2. J gave up 7 bases and V 10 bases, and 13 bases lay outside the gene matches. CDR1 is SEHNR and CDR2 is FQNEAQ in the germline V gene (reference sequence). This CDR3 is 15 amino acids long.

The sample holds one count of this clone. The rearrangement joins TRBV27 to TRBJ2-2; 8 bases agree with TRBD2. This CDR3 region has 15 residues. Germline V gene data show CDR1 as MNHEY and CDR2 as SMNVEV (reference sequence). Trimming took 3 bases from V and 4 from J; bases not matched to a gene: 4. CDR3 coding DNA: TGTGCCAGCAGTTTTTTAACTAGCGGCACCGGGGAGCTGTTTTTT. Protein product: CASSFLTSGTGELFF.

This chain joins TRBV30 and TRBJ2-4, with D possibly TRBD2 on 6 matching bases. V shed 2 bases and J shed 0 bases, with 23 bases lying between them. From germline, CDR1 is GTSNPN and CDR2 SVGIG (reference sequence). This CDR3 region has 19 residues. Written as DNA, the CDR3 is TGTGCCTGGAGTCGCGGGACCGCCGGGACCTCAATAGCCAAAAACATTCAGTACTTC. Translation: CAWSRGTAGTSIAKNIQYF. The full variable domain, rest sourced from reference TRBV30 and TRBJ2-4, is SQTIHQWPATLVQPVGSPLSLECTVEGTSNPNLYWYRQAAGRGLQLLFYSVGIGQISSEVPQNLSASRPQDRQFILSSKKLLLSDSGFYLCAWSRGTAGTSIAKNIQYFGAGTRLSVL.

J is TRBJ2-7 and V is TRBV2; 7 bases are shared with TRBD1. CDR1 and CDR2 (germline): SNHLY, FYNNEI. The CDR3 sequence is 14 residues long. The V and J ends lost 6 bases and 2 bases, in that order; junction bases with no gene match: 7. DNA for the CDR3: TGTGCCAGCAGCCAAGGGGGACAGCCCTACGAGCAGTACTTC. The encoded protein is CASSQGGQPYEQYF. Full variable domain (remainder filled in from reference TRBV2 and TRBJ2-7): EPEVTQTPSHQVTQMGQEVILRCVPISNHLYFYWYRQILGQKVEFLVSFYNNEISEKSEIFDDQFSVERPDGSNFTLKIRSTKLEDSAMYFCASSQGGQPYEQYFGPGTRLTVT.

The CDR3 DNA reads as TGTGCCAGCAGCCACACGGGGGAGGCAGATACGCAGTATTTT. Its translation: CASSHTGEADTQYF. The genes are TRBV14 and TRBJ2-3; D might be TRBD2 (6 bases). The CDR3 sequence is 14 residues long. CDR1 is SGHDN, CDR2 FVKESK, per germline. With 3 bases removed from V and 4 bases from J, the gap between germline ends came to 11 bases.

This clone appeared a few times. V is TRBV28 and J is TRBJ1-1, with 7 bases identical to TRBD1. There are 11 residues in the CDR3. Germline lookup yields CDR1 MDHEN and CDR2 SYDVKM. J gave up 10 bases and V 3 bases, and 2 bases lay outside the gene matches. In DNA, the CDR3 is TGTGCCAGCAGTTTGGCAGGGGGAGCTTTCTTT. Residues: CASSLAGGAFF.

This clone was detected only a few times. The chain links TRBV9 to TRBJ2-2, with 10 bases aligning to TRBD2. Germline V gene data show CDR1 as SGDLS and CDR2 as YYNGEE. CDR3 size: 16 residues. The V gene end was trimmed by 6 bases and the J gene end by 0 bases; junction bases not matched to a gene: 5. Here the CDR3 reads CASTPLAGANTGELFF. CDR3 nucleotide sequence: TGTGCCAGCACCCCCCTAGCGGGAGCGAACACCGGGGAGCTGTTTTTT.

CDR3 residues: CASTYQGLNTEAFF. CDR3 coding DNA: TGCGCCAGCACCTATCAGGGGCTGAACACTGAAGCTTTCTTT. This chain connects TRBV5-1 to TRBJ1-1; a possible D gene is TRBD1 (6 bases). Germline V gene data show CDR1 as SGHRS and CDR2 as YFSETQ. The CDR3 is 14 amino acids. Trimming pared 6 bases from V and 0 bases from J, leaving 12 bases between. Full variable domain (missing parts from reference TRBV5-1 and TRBJ1-1): KAGVTQTPRYLIKTRGQQVTLSCSPISGHRSVSWYQQTPGQGLQFLFEYFSETQRNKGNFPGRFSGRQFSNSRSEMNVSTLELGDSALYLCASTYQGLNTEAFFGQGTRLTVV.

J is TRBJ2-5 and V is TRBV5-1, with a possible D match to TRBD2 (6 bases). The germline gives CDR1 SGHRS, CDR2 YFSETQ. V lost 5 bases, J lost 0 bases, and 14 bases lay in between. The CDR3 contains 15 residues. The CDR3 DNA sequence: TGCGCCAGCAGGGGAGGACAATCCAACCAAGAGACCCAGTACTTC. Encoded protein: CASRGGQSNQETQYF.

The CDR3 is CAWGAGTAGNTIYF. In DNA form, the CDR3 reads TGTGCCTGGGGCGCCGGGACAGCTGGAAACACCATATATTTT. The chain joins TRBV30 to TRBJ1-3; 7 nucleotides align to TRBD1. This CDR3 is built from 14 residues. Germline V CDR1 and CDR2: GTSNPN, SVGIG (reference sequence). The V gene end was trimmed by 5 bases and the J gene end by 2 bases; junction bases not matched to a gene: 6.

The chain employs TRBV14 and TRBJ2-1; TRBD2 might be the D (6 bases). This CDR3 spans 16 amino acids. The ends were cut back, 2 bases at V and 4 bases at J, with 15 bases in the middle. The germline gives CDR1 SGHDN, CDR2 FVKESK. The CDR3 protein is CASSQSVTSYYNEQFF. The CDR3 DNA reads TGTGCCAGCAGCCAAAGCGTAACTAGCTATTACAATGAGCAGTTCTTC. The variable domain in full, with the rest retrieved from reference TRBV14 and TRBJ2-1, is EAGVTQFPSHSVIEKGQTVTLRCDPISGHDNLYWYRRVMGKEIKFLLHFVKESKQDESGMPNNRFLAERTGGTYSTLKVQPAELEDSGVYFCASSQSVTSYYNEQFFGPGTRLTVL.

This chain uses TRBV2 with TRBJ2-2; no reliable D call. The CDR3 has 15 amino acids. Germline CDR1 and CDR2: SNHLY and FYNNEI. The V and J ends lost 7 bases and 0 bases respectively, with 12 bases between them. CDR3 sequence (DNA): TGTGCCAGCACTGGTAGCTCTACGAACACCGGGGAGCTGTTTTTT. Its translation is CASTGSSTNTGELFF.

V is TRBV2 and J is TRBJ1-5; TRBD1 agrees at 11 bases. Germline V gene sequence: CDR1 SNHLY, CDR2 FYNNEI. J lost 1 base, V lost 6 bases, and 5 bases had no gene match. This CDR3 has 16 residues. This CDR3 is CASRGGQGASNQPQHF. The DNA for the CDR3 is TGTGCCAGCAGGGGCGGACAGGGGGCGAGCAATCAGCCCCAGCATTTT. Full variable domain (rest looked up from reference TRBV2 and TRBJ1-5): EPEVTQTPSHQVTQMGQEVILRCVPISNHLYFYWYRQILGQKVEFLVSFYNNEISEKSEIFDDQFSVERPDGSNFTLKIRSTKLEDSAMYFCASRGGQGASNQPQHFGDGTRLSIL.

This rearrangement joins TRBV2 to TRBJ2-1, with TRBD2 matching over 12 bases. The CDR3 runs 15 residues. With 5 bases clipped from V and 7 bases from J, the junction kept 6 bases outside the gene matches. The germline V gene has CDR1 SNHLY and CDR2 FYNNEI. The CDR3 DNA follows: TGTGCCAGCAGTCCGACTAGCGGGAGTCGTAATGAGCAGTTCTTC. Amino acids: CASSPTSGSRNEQFF.

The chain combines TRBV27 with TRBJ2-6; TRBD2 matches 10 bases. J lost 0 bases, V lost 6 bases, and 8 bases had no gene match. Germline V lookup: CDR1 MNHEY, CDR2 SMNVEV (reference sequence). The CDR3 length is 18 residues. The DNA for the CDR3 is TGTGCCAGCAGCCTCCGGGGACTAGCGTACTCTGGGGCCAACGTCCTGACTTTC. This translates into CASSLRGLAYSGANVLTF.

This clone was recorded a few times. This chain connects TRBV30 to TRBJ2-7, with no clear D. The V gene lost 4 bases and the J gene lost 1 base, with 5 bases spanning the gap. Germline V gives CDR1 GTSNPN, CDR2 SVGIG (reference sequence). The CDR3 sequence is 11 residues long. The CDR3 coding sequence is TGTGCCTGGACCGGTTCCTACGAGCAGTACTTC. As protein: CAWTGSYEQYF.

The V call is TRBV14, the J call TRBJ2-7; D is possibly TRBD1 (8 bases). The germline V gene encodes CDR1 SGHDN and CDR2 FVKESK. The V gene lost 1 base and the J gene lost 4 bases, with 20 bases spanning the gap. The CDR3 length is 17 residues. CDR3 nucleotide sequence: TGTGCCAGCAGCCAAGGACAGGGGTCCGCCGGGGGGTACGAGCAGTACTTC. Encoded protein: CASSQGQGSAGGYEQYF.

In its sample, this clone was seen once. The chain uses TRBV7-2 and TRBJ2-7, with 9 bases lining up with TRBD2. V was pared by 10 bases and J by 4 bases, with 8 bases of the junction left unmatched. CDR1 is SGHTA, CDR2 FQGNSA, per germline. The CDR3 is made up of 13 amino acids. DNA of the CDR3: TGTGCCACTAGCGGGACAGCTTCATACGAGCAGTACTTC. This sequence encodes CATSGTASYEQYF.

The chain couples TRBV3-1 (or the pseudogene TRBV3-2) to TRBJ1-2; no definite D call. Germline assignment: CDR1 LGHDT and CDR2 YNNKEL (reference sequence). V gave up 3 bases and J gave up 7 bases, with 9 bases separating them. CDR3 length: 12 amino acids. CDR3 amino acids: CASSQEGGGYTF. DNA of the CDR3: TGTGCCAGCAGCCAGGAGGGAGGTGGCTACACCTTC.

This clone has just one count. As DNA, the CDR3 is TGTGCCAGCAGCTTGAGGCCCGGGGCCTACGAGCAGTACTTC. Translating gives CASSLRPGAYEQYF. This sequence joins TRBV5-6 and TRBJ2-7, with D possibly being TRBD2 (5 bases). Germline CDR1 reads SGHDT; CDR2 reads YYEEEE. V was trimmed by 1 base and J by 2 bases, leaving 10 bases between them. CDR3 size: 14 residues.